This T cell receptor beta chain came from a study of memory CD4+ T cells and cytomegalovirus serostatus. The wider study: Of the healthy Belgian adults, roughly ten were CMV seropositive and 24 seronegative.

The sort gate was single viable CD3+CD4+CD8-CD45RO+ cells for memory CD4+ T cells. After thawing, CD4+ T cells were positively selected. Under the authors' procedure: Out-of-frame sequences were removed, leaving around 2.2 million distinct TCRbeta sequences. Here immunoSEQ multiplex PCR was the method, and the copy in TCRdb shows in-frame clones only, minus some. V, J and clone size are taken as reported in that table, and D and trimming were inferred from the DNA itself. The sample has tens of thousands of clones, roughly four fifths seen once; the top ten hold about 0.95%. The receptor's source is an adult in good health and CMV-seronegative. Sequencing was carried out using memory CD4+ T cells from blood.

The CDR3 here is CASSLRGGGDYNEQFF. The CDR3 coding sequence is TGCGCCAGCAGCCTCCGGGGGGGCGGGGATTACAATGAGCAGTTCTTC. The gene calls are TRBV5-1 and TRBJ2-1, with 8 bases fitting TRBD2. Germline CDR1 is SGHRS and CDR2 is YFSETQ. V trimming: 4 bases; J trimming: 4 bases; junction bases outside the gene matches: 10. The CDR3 totals 16 residues.